This T cell receptor beta chain was observed in a study of cytomegalovirus exposure and HLA in healthy donors. In the study overall: Unique TCRs numbering 75 million to 95 million, obtained from HLA-typed donors, made up an early data release.

60 Vbeta and 13 Jbeta primers were used in PCR. Method: immunoSEQ multiplex PCR; TCRdb's copy keeps in-frame clones and lacks some. The profile shows about 150,000 clones, about 68% of them singletons. The ends lost 0 bases at V and 2 bases at J; junction bases unmatched: 9. The CDR3 spans 17 residues. CDR1 is LGHNA and CDR2 is YSLEER in the germline V gene. Of note for this clone: What it binds is unknown.

Findings and caveats of the study: Roughly uniform sequencing depth across donors was assumed, possibly incorrectly.

The chain joins TRBV4-3 to TRBJ1-1, with 7 bases fitting TRBD1. This clonotype originated in a man aged 18 to 35 in good health and CMV-seronegative. Sequenced sample: PBMCs. The CDR3: CASSQELITGENTEAFF. The CDR3 nucleotides read TGCGCCAGCAGCCAAGAATTGATTACAGGGGAAAACACTGAAGCTTTCTTT.